Presented here are 30 T cell receptor beta chains from one specimen sequenced in a study of a mutant IDH1 vaccine in newly diagnosed glioma. The data were produced by immunoSEQ multiplex PCR, yet TCRdb's version contains in-frame clones alone and is incomplete. The profile shows some 67,000 clones, 65% to 85% of them singletons. As for time point: baseline, week 1 (first vaccination visit). Treatment indicated: pre-vaccination baseline after standard-of-care therapy. The sample was peripheral blood mononuclear cells (PBMCs), taken from a glioma patient treated with radiotherapy, temozolomide or both. Receptors were obtained from a woman under 30 with glioma. Some clones in this sample may be carry-over from other donors' samples.

The V call is TRBV10-1, the J call TRBJ1-3, with D possibly matching TRBD1 (5 bases). The CDR3 extends over 15 amino acids. Trimming shortened V by 4 bases and J by 0 bases, and 10 bases separated the two germline ends. In germline, CDR1 is WNHNN, CDR2 SYGVQD (reference sequence). Here the CDR3 DNA reads TGCGCCAGCAGTGCTACAGGTGGCTCTGGAAACACCATATATTTT. It translates to CASSATGGSGNTIYF.

This rearrangement joins TRBV5-6 to TRBJ1-2; D is uncertain. CDR3 size: 14 residues. CDR1 and CDR2 from the germline V gene are SGHDT and YYEEEE. V shed 0 bases and J shed 4 bases, with 10 bases lying between them. CDR3 sequence: CASSLGVVSYGYTF. CDR3 sequence (DNA): TGTGCCAGCAGCTTGGGAGTAGTCAGCTATGGCTACACCTTC.

V and J are TRBV6-1 and TRBJ1-5; perhaps TRBD1 as D (5 bases). Per the germline V gene, CDR1 is MNHNS and CDR2 is SASEGT. V dropped 9 bases and J dropped 1 base, with 16 bases sitting between them. There are 15 residues in the CDR3. CDR3: CASSSGGSSNQPQHF. The CDR3 DNA follows: TGTGCCAGTTCCTCTGGGGGTAGCAGCAATCAGCCCCAGCATTTT.

This rearrangement joins TRBV25-1 to TRBJ2-2, with D tentatively TRBD2 (6 bases). The V gene lost 5 bases and the J gene lost 5 bases, with 18 bases spanning the gap. The CDR3 consists of 16 residues. Germline values: CDR1 MGHDK, CDR2 SYGVNS. CDR3 bases: TGTGCCAGCAGTTCCCCCGGAGGGGTGGGGACCGGGGAGCTGTTTTTT. It specifies CASSSPGGVGTGELFF.

The chain carries TRBV9 and TRBJ2-2, with 11 positions matching TRBD2. The CDR3 runs to 16 residues. The J segment lost 4 bases and the V segment lost 3 bases, leaving 5 bases of the junction unmatched. Germline assignment: CDR1 SGDLS and CDR2 YYNGEE. In DNA form, the CDR3 reads TGTGCCAGCAGCGGCCAACTAGCGGGAGTCACCGGGGAGCTGTTTTTT. Its translation is CASSGQLAGVTGELFF.

V is TRBV27 and J is TRBJ2-7; 9 nucleotides line up with TRBD1. Looked up from germline, CDR1 is MNHEY and CDR2 is SMNVEV (reference sequence). The CDR3 runs to 14 residues. After removal of 5 bases from V and 1 base from J, the junction contained 3 bases not matched to a gene. CDR3 sequence reads: CASSTGTGSYEQYF. As DNA, the CDR3 is TGTGCCAGCAGTACCGGGACAGGGTCCTACGAGCAGTACTTC.

This chain connects TRBV2 to TRBJ1-6, with unresolved D. The CDR3 is made up of 12 amino acids. Germline V lookup: CDR1 SNHLY, CDR2 FYNNEI. The V end lost 4 bases, the J end lost 10 bases, and 8 bases lay between the germline ends. The CDR3 protein is CASSGERSPLHF. The CDR3 DNA follows: TGTGCCAGCAGTGGGGAAAGATCACCCCTCCACTTT.

The CDR3 loop is CASSLAGGPSEQFF. Here the CDR3 DNA reads TGTGCCAGCAGTTTGGCGGGAGGGCCTAGTGAGCAGTTCTTC. The chain links TRBV6-6 to TRBJ2-1, with 9 positions matching TRBD2. From germline, CDR1 is MNHNY and CDR2 SVGAGI (reference sequence). After removal of 4 bases from V and 9 bases from J, the junction contained 7 bases not matched to a gene. This CDR3 has 14 residues.

The rearrangement links TRBV25-1 to TRBJ1-1; 8 positions agree with TRBD1. V trimming: 8 bases; J trimming: 1 base; junction bases outside the gene matches: 12. Germline CDR1 reads MGHDK; CDR2 reads SYGVNS. There are 16 residues in the CDR3. The CDR3 protein is CASRPGTGVSNTEAFF. In DNA form, the CDR3 reads TGTGCCAGCCGCCCCGGGACAGGAGTTTCGAACACTGAAGCTTTCTTT. Together with reference TRBV25-1 and TRBJ1-1, the CDR3 gives the full variable domain: EADIYQTPRYLVIGTGKKITLECSQTMGHDKMYWYQQDPGMELHLIHYSYGVNSTEKGDLSSESTVSRIRTEHFPLTLESARPSHTSQYLCASRPGTGVSNTEAFFGQGTRLTVV.

The chain links TRBV10-2 to TRBJ1-5, with D maybe TRBD1 (5 bases). The length of the CDR3 is 14 residues. The germline CDR1 and CDR2 sequences are WSHSY and SAAADI. V lost 2 bases and J lost 3, with 8 bases in between. CDR3 sequence: CASSETGANQPQHF. The CDR3, as DNA: TGCGCCAGCAGTGAGACCGGGGCCAATCAGCCCCAGCATTTT.

The chain uses TRBV6-6 and TRBJ2-7, with D perhaps TRBD1 or TRBD2 (5 bases each). Germline V CDR1 and CDR2: MNHNY, SVGAGI (reference sequence). This CDR3 is 16 amino acids long. Trimming pared 2 bases from V and 0 bases from J, leaving 14 bases between. The CDR3 DNA reads as TGTGCCAGCAGTTACCCCACAGGTGGGAGCTCCTACGAGCAGTACTTC. Amino acids: CASSYPTGGSSYEQYF.

The chain has TRBV30 and TRBJ1-1, with D tentatively TRBD1 (5 bases). CDR3 length: 12 residues. Trimming shortened V by 5 bases and J by 1 base, and 8 bases separated the two germline ends. Germline V CDR1 and CDR2: GTSNPN, SVGIG (reference sequence). The CDR3 protein is CAWDRQNTEAFF. The CDR3 DNA sequence: TGTGCCTGGGACAGACAGAACACTGAAGCTTTCTTT.

The chain carries TRBV4-1 and TRBJ2-7, with 9 bases matching TRBD1. Germline CDR1 and CDR2: MGHRA and YSYEKL. V shed 1 base and J 3 bases; nucleotides not matched to a gene: 7. The length of the CDR3 is 16 residues. The CDR3 bases are TGCGCCAGCAGCCAAGTTCCGGGACAGGGAAGCTACGAGCAGTACTTC. It specifies CASSQVPGQGSYEQYF.

The chain couples TRBV7-9 to TRBJ1-2, with TRBD1 matching 8 bases. V shed 5 bases and J 2 bases; nucleotides not matched to a gene: 10. The CDR3 sequence is 16 residues long. Per the germline V gene, CDR1 is SEHNR and CDR2 is FQNEAQ (reference sequence). The CDR3 region has the DNA TGTGCCAGCAGCACACCAAGGACAGGGAAGAACTATGGCTACACCTTC. This translates into CASSTPRTGKNYGYTF.

The chain links TRBV30 to TRBJ2-5; the D is unclear. The CDR3 contains 11 residues. Trimming removed 1 base at V and 3 bases at J, with 3 bases between. Germline CDR1 reads GTSNPN; CDR2 reads SVGIG (reference sequence). The DNA for the CDR3 is TGTGCCTGGAGTGGGAAAGAGACCCAGTACTTC. Translated, it gives CAWSGKETQYF.

In this sample, this clone turned up a few times. CDR3 bases: TGCAGTGCCCAATACTCCGGGGAGCTGTTTTTT. Amino acid sequence: CSAQYSGELFF. This chain uses TRBV20-1 with TRBJ2-2; D is unclear. This CDR3 contains 11 residues. The ends were cut back, 6 bases at V and 6 bases at J, with 8 bases in the middle. The germline gives CDR1 DFQATT, CDR2 SNEGSKA (reference sequence).

The chain has TRBV5-1 and TRBJ2-5; the match to TRBD1 covers 10 bases. V shed 0 bases, J shed 0 bases, and the junction held 14 bases outside the gene matches. This CDR3 region has 20 residues. Germline CDR1 SGHRS, CDR2 YFSETQ. This chain's CDR3 is CASSLVRDRGERGYQETQYF. The CDR3 nucleotides read TGCGCCAGCAGCTTGGTTCGGGACAGGGGCGAACGGGGGTACCAAGAGACCCAGTACTTC.

The V and J genes are TRBV29-1 and TRBJ2-7, with D hard to call. The CDR3 runs 12 residues. Germline V gene data show CDR1 as SQVTM and CDR2 as ANQGSEA. V was clipped by 4 bases and J by 2 bases, with 9 bases between them. The CDR3 reads CSVASHTYEQYF. The CDR3 nucleotides read TGCAGCGTTGCCAGCCATACCTACGAGCAGTACTTC.

V is TRBV5-1 and J is TRBJ2-7; 9 bases align to TRBD1. V trimming: 4 bases; J trimming: 13 bases; junction bases outside the gene matches: 15. CDR1 SGHRS and CDR2 YFSETQ come from the germline V gene. This CDR3 is 14 amino acids long. CDR3 protein: CASSLVRRDRVIYF. The CDR3, as DNA: TGCGCCAGCAGCCTGGTCCGAAGGGACAGGGTGATCTACTTC.

CDR3 sequence: CASSHDVPGAYEQYF. CDR3 nucleotide sequence: TGTGCCAGCTCCCACGACGTGCCTGGGGCCTACGAGCAGTACTTC. The chain couples TRBV18 to TRBJ2-7; D unresolved. In germline, CDR1 is KGHSH, CDR2 LQKENI. The CDR3 totals 15 residues. V was clipped by 6 bases and J by 2 bases, with 17 bases between them.

This clone appeared a few times. This chain joins TRBV6-1 and TRBJ1-6; D might be TRBD1 (5 bases). This CDR3 comprises 15 residues. From germline, CDR1 is MNHNS and CDR2 SASEGT. V was pared by 2 bases and J by 5 bases, with 10 bases between. Here the CDR3 reads CASSERQGDNSPLHF. In nucleotides, the CDR3 is TGTGCCAGCAGTGAAAGACAAGGGGATAATTCACCCCTCCACTTT.

The chain combines TRBV6-5 with TRBJ2-1, with unresolved D. Trimming pared 5 bases from V and 6 bases from J, leaving 11 bases between. The length of the CDR3 is 13 residues. Germline CDR1 MNHEY, CDR2 SVGAGI. CDR3 DNA: TGTGCCAGCAGTAGTTTCCGGTCCAATGAGCAGTTCTTC. It encodes CASSSFRSNEQFF.

This chain connects TRBV2 to TRBJ2-2; weak D call: TRBD2 (5 bases). Germline V lookup: CDR1 SNHLY, CDR2 FYNNEI. The CDR3 consists of 14 residues. With 8 bases removed from V and 6 bases from J, the gap between germline ends came to 16 bases. CDR3 DNA sequence: TGTGCCAGCCGGCGGGTAGTTGGGTCCGGGGAGCTGTTTTTT. Its protein product is CASRRVVGSGELFF.

The chain links TRBV30 to TRBJ1-3; unclear D gene. There are 12 residues in the CDR3. Germline lookup yields CDR1 GTSNPN and CDR2 SVGIG (reference sequence). V was cut by 4 bases and J by 8 bases, with 12 bases left in between. The CDR3 region is CAWTAAGYTIYF. CDR3 in DNA: TGTGCCTGGACGGCCGCCGGATACACCATATATTTT.

The chain combines TRBV5-6 with TRBJ1-1; D is uncertain. This CDR3 region has 12 residues. The germline V gene encodes CDR1 SGHDT and CDR2 YYEEEE. The V and J ends lost 4 bases and 8 bases respectively, with 12 bases between them. The CDR3 here is CASSSQVFEAFF. In nucleotides, the CDR3 is TGTGCCAGCAGCAGTCAGGTATTCGAAGCTTTCTTT. Full variable domain (outside the CDR3, taken from reference TRBV5-6 and TRBJ1-1): DAGVTQSPTHLIKTRGQQVTLRCSPKSGHDTVSWYQQALGQGPQFIFQYYEEEERQRGNFPDRFSGHQFPNYSSELNVNALLLGDSALYLCASSSQVFEAFFGQGTRLTVV.

The rearrangement uses TRBV7-8 and TRBJ2-5, with 8 bases aligning to TRBD1. The CDR3 sequence is 13 residues long. Looked up from germline, CDR1 is SGHVS and CDR2 is FQNEAQ. Trimming took 1 base from V and 5 from J; bases not matched to a gene: 0. The DNA for the CDR3 is TGTGCCAGCAGCTTAGGGGACAGGGAGACCCAGTACTTC. This gives the protein CASSLGDRETQYF. Using reference TRBV7-8 and TRBJ2-5 for the parts outside the CDR3, the full variable domain is GAGVSQSPRYKVAKRGQDVALRCDPISGHVSLFWYQQALGQGPEFLTYFQNEAQLDKSGLPSDRFFAERPEGSVSTLKIQRTQQEDSAVYLCASSLGDRETQYFGPGTRLLVL.

In this sample, this clone turned up a few times. The V call is TRBV11-2, the J call TRBJ1-5; D may be TRBD1 (5 bases). The germline gives CDR1 SGHAT, CDR2 FQNNGV. This CDR3 contains 14 residues. Trimming took off 5 bases at V and 4 bases at J, with 12 bases between the two ends. The CDR3 region has the DNA TGTGCCAGCAGCCCAGACAGCCAGAATCAGCCCCAGCATTTT. Protein product: CASSPDSQNQPQHF.

This chain joins TRBV25-1 and TRBJ1-1; no firm D call. The CDR3 sequence is 12 residues long. Trimming stripped 4 bases from V and 3 bases from J, with 6 bases between. From germline, CDR1 is MGHDK and CDR2 SYGVNS. The CDR3 region has the DNA TGTGCCAGCAGTGGCGGTTACACTGAAGCTTTCTTT. Protein product: CASSGGYTEAFF.

Worth noting for this clone: Within the sample, other DNA sequences also encode this same CDR3. J is TRBJ2-5 and V is TRBV7-9; D gene ambiguous. V gave up 5 bases and J gave up 3 bases, with 4 bases separating them. This CDR3 is built from 11 residues. The V gene's germline CDR1 is SEHNR and CDR2 FQNEAQ (reference sequence). CDR3: CASSPKETQYF. DNA for the CDR3: TGTGCCAGCAGCCCAAAAGAGACCCAGTACTTC. The full variable domain, its missing parts supplied by reference TRBV7-9 and TRBJ2-5, is DTGVSQNPRHKITKRGQNVTFRCDPISEHNRLYWYRQTLGQGPEFLTYFQNEAQLEKSRLLSDRFSAERPKGSFSTLEIQRTEQGDSAMYLCASSPKETQYFGPGTRLLVL.

The chain joins TRBV5-1 to TRBJ1-1; D remains unclear. Looked up from germline, CDR1 is SGHRS and CDR2 is YFSETQ. The V gene lost 1 base and the J gene lost 0 bases, with 7 bases spanning the gap. The CDR3 contains 14 residues. The CDR3 DNA follows: TGCGCCAGCAGCTTGTGGGAAATGAACACTGAAGCTTTCTTT. Translation gives CASSLWEMNTEAFF.